The 2 T cell receptor beta chains below all came from one sample that was sequenced in a study of patients and donors after allogeneic stem cell transplantation (TCRdb year 2020). Library preparation employed RT-PCR. Sequencer: NextSeq 550. The public sequencing data were trimmed at Q25 with fastp and processed into clonotypes with MiXCR by TCRdb, which kept only in-frame beta chains. Every entry covers one CDR3 protein and lists the most common genes and DNA from its rows. For this sample the table gives 20,000 to 25,000 distinct CDR3 sequences, of which around 28% were detected only once. Together, the top ten hold around 47% of the sample. What was sequenced was blood, either unsorted or a sorted T cell fraction (not recorded which). These receptors all stem from a human donor who was either an allogeneic HSCT recipient or a stem cell or donor lymphocyte infusion donor (not recorded which). It is not recorded whose cells these are; they may come from a transplant donor.

This chain joins TRBV20-1 and TRBJ1-4; weak D call: TRBD1 (5 bases). Trimming pared 0 bases from V and 5 bases from J, leaving 10 bases between. The CDR3 runs to 14 residues. Germline CDR1 is DFQATT and CDR2 is SNEGSKA (reference sequence). The CDR3 DNA sequence: TGCAGTGCTAGAGATCCCAGGGAGAATGAAAAACTGTTTTTT. Amino acid sequence: CSARDPRENEKLFF.

CDR3 sequence reads: CASSHRGFF. DNA for the CDR3: TGCGCCAGCAGCCATCGGGGTTTCTTT. V and J are TRBV4-1 and TRBJ1-1; D not certain. CDR3 length: 9 amino acids. Germline lookup yields CDR1 MGHRA and CDR2 YSYEKL. Between the trimmed V and J ends, which lost 3 bases and 13 bases, there was a span of 6 bases.